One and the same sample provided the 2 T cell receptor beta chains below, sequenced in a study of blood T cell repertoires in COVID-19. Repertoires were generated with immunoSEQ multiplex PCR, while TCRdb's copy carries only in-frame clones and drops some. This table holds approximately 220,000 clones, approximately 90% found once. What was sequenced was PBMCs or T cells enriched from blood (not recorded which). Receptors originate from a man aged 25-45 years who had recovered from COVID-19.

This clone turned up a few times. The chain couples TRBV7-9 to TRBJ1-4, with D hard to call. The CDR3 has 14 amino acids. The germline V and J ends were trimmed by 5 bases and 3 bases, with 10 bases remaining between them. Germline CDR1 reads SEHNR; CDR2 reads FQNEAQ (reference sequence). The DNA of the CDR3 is TGTGCCAGCAGCGCCGGGGTCTCTAATGAAAAACTGTTTTTT. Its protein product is CASSAGVSNEKLFF. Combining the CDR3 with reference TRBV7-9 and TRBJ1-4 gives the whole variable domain DTGVSQNPRHKITKRGQNVTFRCDPISEHNRLYWYRQTLGQGPEFLTYFQNEAQLEKSRLLSDRFSAERPKGSFSTLEIQRTEQGDSAMYLCASSAGVSNEKLFFGSGTQLSVL.

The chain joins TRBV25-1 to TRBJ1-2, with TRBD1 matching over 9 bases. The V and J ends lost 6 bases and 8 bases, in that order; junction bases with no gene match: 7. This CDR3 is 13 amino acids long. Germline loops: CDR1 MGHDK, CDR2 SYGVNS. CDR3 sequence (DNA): TGTGCCAGCAGCCGGGACAGGGTTGGAGGCTACACCTTC. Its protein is CASSRDRVGGYTF.